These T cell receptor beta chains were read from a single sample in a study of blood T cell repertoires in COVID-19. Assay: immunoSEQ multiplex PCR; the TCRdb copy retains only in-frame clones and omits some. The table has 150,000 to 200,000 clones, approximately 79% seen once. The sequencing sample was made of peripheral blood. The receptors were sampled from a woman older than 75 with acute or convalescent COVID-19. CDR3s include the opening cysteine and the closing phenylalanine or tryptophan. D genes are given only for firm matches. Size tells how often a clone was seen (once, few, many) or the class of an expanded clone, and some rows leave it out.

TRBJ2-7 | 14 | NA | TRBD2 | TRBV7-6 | TGTGCCAGCAGCACCAGCGGGGGGTGGGGCGAGCAGTACTTC | CASSTSGGWGEQYF
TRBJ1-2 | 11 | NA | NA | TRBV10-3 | TGTGCCATCAGTGAGTTATATGGCTACACCTTC | CAISELYGYTF
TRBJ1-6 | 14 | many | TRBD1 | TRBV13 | TGTGCCAGCCGACAGCGGGACAGGGATTCACCCCTCCACTTT | CASRQRDRDSPLHF
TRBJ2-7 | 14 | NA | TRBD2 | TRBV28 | TGTGCCAGCTCCCCCGGGACTAGTGCCTACGAGCAGTACTTC | CASSPGTSAYEQYF
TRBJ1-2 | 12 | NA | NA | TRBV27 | TGTGCCACCTTGGGGGGAATGGATGGCTACACCTTC | CATLGGMDGYTF
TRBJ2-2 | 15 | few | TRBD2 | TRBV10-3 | TGTGCCATCAGTGAAGCGGGGGAGAAGAGTGGGGAGCTGTTTTTT | CAISEAGEKSGELFF
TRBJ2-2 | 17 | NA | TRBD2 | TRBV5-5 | TGTGCCAGCAGCTTGTTAAGTGTGGGAGGGCGTACCGGGGAGCTGTTTTTT | CASSLLSVGGRTGELFF
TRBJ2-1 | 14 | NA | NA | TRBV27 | TGTGCCAGCAGTTTCGCGGTATCGGGGGATGAGCAGTTCTTC | CASSFAVSGDEQFF
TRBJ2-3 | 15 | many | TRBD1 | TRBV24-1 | TGTGCCACCAAAACCTGGGACAGAGCCACAGATACGCAGTATTTT | CATKTWDRATDTQYF
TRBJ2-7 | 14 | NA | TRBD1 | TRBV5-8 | TGTGCCAGCAGCTCGCGGACAGGGCAATACGAGCAGTACTTC | CASSSRTGQYEQYF
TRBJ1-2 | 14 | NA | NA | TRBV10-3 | TGTGCCATCAATCGGGACACGGCTAACTATGGCTACACCTTC | CAINRDTANYGYTF
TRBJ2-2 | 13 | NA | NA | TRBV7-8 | TGTGCAGCCGGGACAAGGGGATCCGGGGAGCTGTTTTTT | CAAGTRGSGELFF
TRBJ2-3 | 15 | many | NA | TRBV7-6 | TGTGCCAGCAGCTTAGGAGGGCGAGGCACAGATACGCAGTATTTT | CASSLGGRGTDTQYF
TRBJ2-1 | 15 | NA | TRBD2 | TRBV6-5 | TGTGCCAGTACCCATAGACTAGCAGAGTACAATGAGCAGTTCTTC | CASTHRLAEYNEQFF
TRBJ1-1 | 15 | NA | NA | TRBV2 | TGTGCCAGCAGTGATCTGGGCTCCGGCGACACTGAAGCTTTCTTT | CASSDLGSGDTEAFF
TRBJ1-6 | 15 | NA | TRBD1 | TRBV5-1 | TGCGCCAGCAGCTTGTCTGACAGGGGGAATTCACCCCTCCACTTT | CASSLSDRGNSPLHF
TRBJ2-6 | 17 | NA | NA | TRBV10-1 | TGCGCCAGCAGTCCGGCAGGCGACGCCTCTGGGGCCAACGTCCTGACTTTC | CASSPAGDASGANVLTF
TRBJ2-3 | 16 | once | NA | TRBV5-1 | TGCGCCAGCAGCCCGCCTTTGATAGCGAGAGAGGATACGCAGTATTTT | CASSPPLIAREDTQYF
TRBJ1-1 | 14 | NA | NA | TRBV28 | TGTGCCAGCAGTATAGGGGGTCCCAGCACTGAAGCTTTCTTT | CASSIGGPSTEAFF
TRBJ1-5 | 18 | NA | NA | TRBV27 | TGTGCCAGCAGCTCCCTCGGGAAGAGCGAATATAGCAATCAGCCCCAGCATTTT | CASSSLGKSEYSNQPQHF
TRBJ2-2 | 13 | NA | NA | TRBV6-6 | TGTGCCAGCGTATCTAGCGACACCGGGGAGCTGTTTTTT | CASVSSDTGELFF
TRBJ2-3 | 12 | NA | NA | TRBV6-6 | TGTGCCAGCGCGGACCAGGGGGATACGCAGTATTTT | CASADQGDTQYF
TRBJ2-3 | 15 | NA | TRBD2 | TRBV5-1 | TGCGCCAGCAGCGACGGGACTAGCGAGACAGATACGCAGTATTTT | CASSDGTSETDTQYF
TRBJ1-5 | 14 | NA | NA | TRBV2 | TGTGCCAGCAGTGAAGCGCGCCGAGGCCAGCCCCAGCATTTT | CASSEARRGQPQHF
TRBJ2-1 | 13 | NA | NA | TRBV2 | TGTGCCAGCAGCGAGAGTACCTTCAATGAGCAGTTCTTC | CASSESTFNEQFF
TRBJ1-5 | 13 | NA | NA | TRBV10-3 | TGTGCCATCAGTGGGAGGTCATCGCAGCCCCAGCATTTT | CAISGRSSQPQHF
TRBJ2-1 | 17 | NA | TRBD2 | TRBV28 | TGTGCCAGCAGTTCCCCCGGCGTTAGCGGGAGGGTGGATGAGCAGTTCTTC | CASSSPGVSGRVDEQFF
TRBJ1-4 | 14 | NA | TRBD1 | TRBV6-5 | TGTGCCAGCAGTTATCGGACAGGGAGTGAAAAACTGTTTTTT | CASSYRTGSEKLFF
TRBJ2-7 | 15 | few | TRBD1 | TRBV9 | TGTGCCAGCAGCGTGGGCCAGGGGGAGTCCTACGAGCAGTACTTC | CASSVGQGESYEQYF
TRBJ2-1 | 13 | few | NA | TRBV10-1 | TGCGCCAGCAGTGAGTCCGCGGTCAATGAGCAGTTCTTC | CASSESAVNEQFF
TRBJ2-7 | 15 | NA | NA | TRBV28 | TGTGCCAGCGTAGAACCTCAGGGTAATTCCTACGAGCAGTACTTC | CASVEPQGNSYEQYF
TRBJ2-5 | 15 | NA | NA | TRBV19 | TGTGCCAGTAGTCCCTCGAGCCGAAGGAGGGAGACCCAGTACTTC | CASSPSSRRRETQYF
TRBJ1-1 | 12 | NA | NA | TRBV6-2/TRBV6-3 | TGTGCCAGCAGTTACTGGCAGGCTGAAGCTTTCTTT | CASSYWQAEAFF
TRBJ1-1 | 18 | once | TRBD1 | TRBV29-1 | TGCAGCGTTAAACCCCGGGACAGGACAATAAAGATGAACACTGAAGCTTTCTTT | CSVKPRDRTIKMNTEAFF